One sample yielded the 17 T cell receptor beta chains listed below, sequenced in a study of T cells in Graves' hyperthyroidism and ophthalmopathy. From RNA transcripts, TCR beta CDR3 regions were amplified. The primer set for the first-round RT-PCR of the TCR CDR3 was HTBI. TCRdb used MiXCR to reprocess the multiplex PCR reads, holding one entry per CDR3 protein. The repertoire has 340,000 or so distinct CDR3 sequences, roughly 20% of them found once; the top ten carry about 53%. The source material was blood. These receptors were obtained from a woman aged 45-65 years with Graves' hyperthyroidism.

This clonotype has a count of ten or more. The CDR3 DNA is TGCAGTGCTGCGGGACTCCTCTACAATGAGCAGTTCTTC. Residues: CSAAGLLYNEQFF. The chain joins TRBV20-1 to TRBJ2-1, with D maybe TRBD2 (6 bases). CDR1 and CDR2 (germline): DFQATT, SNEGSKA (reference sequence). V lost 5 bases, J lost 3 bases, and 11 bases lay in between. The CDR3 sequence is 13 residues long.

This clonotype came up many times. The CDR3 loop reads CASSPAGPGDTQYF. CDR3 DNA sequence: TGTGCCAGCAGTCCGGCGGGCCCCGGGGATACGCAGTATTTT. V usage is TRBV28 and J usage is TRBJ2-3; D perhaps matches TRBD2 (5 bases). V lost 5 bases to trimming and J lost 6 bases, with 15 bases between them. Germline CDR1 is MDHEN and CDR2 is SYDVKM. The CDR3 runs to 14 residues.

This chain links TRBV6-5 with TRBJ2-1, with D possibly being TRBD2 (6 bases). The CDR3 is 15 residues long. V was clipped by 4 bases and J by 1 base, with 11 bases between them. Germline-derived CDR1 and CDR2 are MNHEY and SVGAGI. The CDR3 DNA sequence: TGTGCCAGCAGTTCCCACGGGGGTTCCTACAATGAGCAGTTCTTC. It translates to CASSSHGGSYNEQFF.

This clonotype was seen repeatedly, ten times or more. The chain links TRBV12-3 or TRBV12-4 to TRBJ2-1, with unresolved D. The V gene lost 6 bases and the J gene lost 6 bases, with 18 bases spanning the gap. The CDR3 is made up of 15 amino acids. The CDR3 nucleotides are TGTGCCAGCAGAGAAACCGCCCCACCTTCCAATGAGCAGTTCTTC. Its protein is CASRETAPPSNEQFF.

The chain links TRBV30 to TRBJ2-2; unclear D gene. The V end lost 2 bases, the J end lost 2 bases, and 12 bases lay between the germline ends. The CDR3 runs 15 residues. In germline, CDR1 is GTSNPN, CDR2 SVGIG (reference sequence). The CDR3 loop reads CAWSYIGPNTGELFF. The CDR3 DNA reads as TGTGCCTGGAGTTATATAGGACCTAACACCGGGGAGCTGTTTTTT.

The V gene is TRBV6-1, the J gene TRBJ1-5; D gene uncertain. The CDR3 length is 13 residues. Germline assignment: CDR1 MNHNS and CDR2 SASEGT. The V end was cut by 7 bases, the J end by 3 bases, with 10 bases between. For the CDR3, the DNA is TGTGCCAGCATTGGGGTCTCCAATCAGCCCCAGCATTTT. Translated: CASIGVSNQPQHF.

The chain recombines TRBV29-1 with TRBJ2-1; 12 bases map to TRBD2. Unmatched junction bases numbered 14, after V lost 6 bases and J lost 8 bases. Germline V lookup: CDR1 SQVTM, CDR2 ANQGSEA. CDR3 length equals 16 residues. The CDR3 DNA follows: TGCAGCGTCCGCAGGACTAGCGGGACATCTCCCGATGAGCAGTTCTTC. It specifies CSVRRTSGTSPDEQFF.

This clonotype occurred many times. The chain carries TRBV28 and TRBJ2-5; TRBD1 aligns across 10 bases. The germline gives CDR1 MDHEN, CDR2 SYDVKM. The CDR3 loop spans 16 amino acids. With V trimmed by 7 bases and J by 4 bases, 12 bases remained unmatched. In DNA, the CDR3 is TGTGCCAGCACCACACCGGGACAGGGGTTCCCAGAGACCCAGTACTTC. It translates to CASTTPGQGFPETQYF.

To note about this clonotype: This may stem from a read error, because a much larger clone lies one nucleotide away. The rearrangement joins TRBV30 to TRBJ2-3, with D possibly being TRBD2 (5 bases). The CDR3 is 14 amino acids. Trimming left V 4 bases short and J 5 bases short, with 16 bases between. Germline assignment: CDR1 GTSNPN and CDR2 SVGIG (reference sequence). Here the CDR3 reads CAWNGRELEDTQYF. As DNA, the CDR3 is TGTGCCTGGAACGGTAGGGAGCTTGAAGATACGCAGTATTTT.

In this sample, this clonotype turned up a few times. V gene TRBV6-9 combines with J gene TRBJ2-3; 9 nucleotides match TRBD1. V shed 2 bases and J 4 bases; nucleotides not matched to a gene: 7. Germline V gene lookup returns CDR1 MNHGY and CDR2 SVAAGI. The CDR3 totals 16 residues. The CDR3 spells CASSYGRDRVSDTQYF. The CDR3 region has the DNA TGTGCCAGCAGTTATGGCCGGGACAGGGTGTCAGATACGCAGTATTTT.

This clonotype was observed a few times. The V call is TRBV7-8, the J call TRBJ1-3; D is unresolved. The germline V and J ends were trimmed by 0 bases and 0 bases, with 12 bases remaining between them. The CDR3 loop spans 17 amino acids. Germline values: CDR1 SGHVS, CDR2 FQNEAQ. CDR3 coding DNA: TGTGCCAGCAGCTTAGCGAGAACACTGAGCTCTGGAAACACCATATATTTT. It encodes CASSLARTLSSGNTIYF.

This clonotype was counted between two and nine times. The chain has TRBV19 and TRBJ1-2; no reliable D call. With 2 bases removed from V and 3 bases from J, the gap between germline ends came to 10 bases. The CDR3 has 14 amino acids. Germline assignment: CDR1 LNHDA and CDR2 SQIVND (reference sequence). CDR3 in amino acids: CASSIPGRDYGYTF. DNA for the CDR3: TGTGCCAGTAGTATACCGGGTAGGGACTATGGCTACACCTTC.

This clonotype was counted a few times. The V call is TRBV29-1, the J call TRBJ2-5; D not resolved. V was trimmed by 5 bases and J by 1 base, leaving 14 bases between them. The germline gives CDR1 SQVTM, CDR2 ANQGSEA. The CDR3 is 14 residues long. CDR3 DNA sequence: TGCAGCGTTTCAACGAGCGCACTCCAAGAGACCCAGTACTTC. Protein product: CSVSTSALQETQYF.

This clonotype has at least ten counts. This chain joins TRBV6-1 and TRBJ1-6; D is uncertain. CDR1 and CDR2 (germline): MNHNS, SASEGT. The CDR3 totals 14 residues. V was trimmed by 8 bases and J by 9 bases, leaving 17 bases between them. The CDR3 nucleotides read TGTGCCAGCGGAGGACGGGCCGAATTTTCACCCCTCCACTTT. It translates to CASGGRAEFSPLHF.

The chain uses TRBV27 and TRBJ1-5; tentative D call: TRBD1 (5 bases). Germline V gene sequence: CDR1 MNHEY, CDR2 SMNVEV (reference sequence). The CDR3 covers 16 residues. Trimming stripped 3 bases from V and 4 bases from J, with 16 bases between. This CDR3 is CASSFLGSGTNQPQHF. The CDR3 DNA reads TGTGCCAGCAGTTTTCTGGGGAGCGGGACTAATCAGCCCCAGCATTTT.

This clonotype was recorded many times. J is TRBJ2-3 and V is TRBV3-1; TRBD2 matches at 11 bases. The CDR3 has 19 amino acids. Germline loops: CDR1 LGHDT, CDR2 YNNKEL (reference sequence). V trimming: 4 bases; J trimming: 0 bases; junction bases outside the gene matches: 12. CDR3 sequence (DNA): TGTGCCAGCAGCCCTCTCGGACTAGCGGGCGGGTTTAGCACAGATACGCAGTATTTT. Its protein product is CASSPLGLAGGFSTDTQYF.

This clonotype showed up just a few times. The V gene is TRBV20-1, the J gene TRBJ2-5; the D gene is possibly TRBD2 (6 bases). The CDR3 length is 14 residues. Per the germline V gene, CDR1 is DFQATT and CDR2 is SNEGSKA (reference sequence). The V end was cut by 3 bases, the J end by 5 bases, with 16 bases between. CDR3 bases: TGCAGTGCTAGGCCTCCGGGACTCAGTGAGACCCAGTACTTC. This sequence encodes CSARPPGLSETQYF.